A single sample is the source of the 3 T cell receptor beta chains below, sequenced in a study of blood T cells in healthy people across ages. Primed by a sample-barcoded 5' primer and a J-beta primer mix, a second PCR proceeded for 7 to 11 cycles. TCRdb analysed the 5' RACE reads with MiXCR anew, one entry per CDR3 protein. The sample consists of 750,000 to 850,000 distinct CDR3 sequences, 25% of them appearing once. These same records also appear under a second study, on T cells of mothers and their children.

The sequencing sample was made of blood. The receptors originated from a boy aged 5-17 years in good health.

This clonotype came up a few times. This chain joins TRBV4-3 and TRBJ2-7; 8 nucleotides align to TRBD1. The V gene end was trimmed by 3 bases and the J gene end by 2 bases; junction bases not matched to a gene: 3. CDR1 is LGHNA, CDR2 YSLEER, per germline. This CDR3 is built from 14 residues. CDR3 amino acids: CASSQDRDAYEQYF. The CDR3, as DNA: TGCGCCAGCAGCCAGGACAGGGACGCCTACGAGCAGTACTTC.

The rearrangement joins TRBV3-1 to TRBJ1-4; D gene ambiguous. CDR1 LGHDT and CDR2 YNNKEL come from the germline V gene (reference sequence). The CDR3 contains 12 residues. Trimming shortened V by 10 bases and J by 8 bases, and 14 bases separated the two germline ends. CDR3: CATRSNGEKLFF. In nucleotides, the CDR3 is TGTGCCACACGATCCAATGGGGAAAAACTGTTTTTT. The entire variable domain, with the rest obtained from reference TRBV3-1 and TRBJ1-4, is as follows: DTAVSQTPKYLVTQMGNDKSIKCEQNLGHDTMYWYKQDSKKFLKIMFSYNNKELIINETVPNRFSPKSPDKAHLNLHINSLELGDSAVYFCATRSNGEKLFFGSGTQLSVL.

The chain joins TRBV28 to TRBJ2-3; 14 bases are shared with TRBD2. Germline V lookup: CDR1 MDHEN, CDR2 SYDVKM. V was clipped by 2 bases and J by 5 bases; unmatched bases: 6. The CDR3 consists of 17 residues. CDR3 coding DNA: TGTGCCAGCAGTTTAAGGGGACTAGCGGGAGTTGAAGATACGCAGTATTTT. Protein: CASSLRGLAGVEDTQYF.